This TCR beta chain was captured in a study of blood T cells in healthy people across ages. Study outcomes and limitations: Versus aged donors, long-lived donors had higher diversity and more naive CD4+ cells.

CDR1 is MNHNY, CDR2 SVGAGI, per germline (reference sequence). With 6 bases removed from V and 12 bases from J, the gap between germline ends came to 12 bases. The CDR3 runs to 12 residues. Comments on this clonotype: Its specificity is unknown.

Combining a sample-barcoded 5' primer with a J-beta primer mix, a second PCR ran for roughly 7 to 11 cycles. TCRdb re-called the 5' RACE reads with MiXCR, one entry per CDR3 protein. The data contain over a million distinct CDR3 sequences, roughly 60% of them singletons. The sample was blood. The chain carries TRBV6-6 and TRBJ1-6; the D is unclear. This TCR was sampled from a man between 18 and 35 years old in good health. The CDR3 reads CASSETVGPLHF. The CDR3 nucleotides are TGTGCCAGCAGCGAAACCGTGGGACCCCTCCACTTT.